This T cell receptor (beta chain) is drawn from a study of somatic mutations in cytotoxic T cells in rheumatoid arthritis. The protocol was immunoSEQ multiplex PCR, while the TCRdb copy is restricted to in-frame clones and leaves out a portion. The sample includes some 9,600 clones, under 95% of them seen just once. Isolation of the CD4+ and CD8+ populations was accomplished via positive magnetic bead selection, with purity assessed by flow cytometry. The CDR3 consists of 15 residues. The V and J ends lost 5 bases and 4 bases, in that order; junction bases with no gene match: 3. The germline gives CDR1 MNHNS, CDR2 SASEGT.

The TCR comes from a woman younger than 35 with rheumatoid arthritis. Sequencing was carried out using CD8+ T cells sorted from blood. The chain uses TRBV6-1 and TRBJ2-3; 13 bases are shared with TRBD2. The CDR3 region is CASSQTSGGSDTQYF. For the CDR3, the DNA is TGTGCCAGCAGTCAGACTAGCGGGGGGTCAGATACGCAGTATTTT.